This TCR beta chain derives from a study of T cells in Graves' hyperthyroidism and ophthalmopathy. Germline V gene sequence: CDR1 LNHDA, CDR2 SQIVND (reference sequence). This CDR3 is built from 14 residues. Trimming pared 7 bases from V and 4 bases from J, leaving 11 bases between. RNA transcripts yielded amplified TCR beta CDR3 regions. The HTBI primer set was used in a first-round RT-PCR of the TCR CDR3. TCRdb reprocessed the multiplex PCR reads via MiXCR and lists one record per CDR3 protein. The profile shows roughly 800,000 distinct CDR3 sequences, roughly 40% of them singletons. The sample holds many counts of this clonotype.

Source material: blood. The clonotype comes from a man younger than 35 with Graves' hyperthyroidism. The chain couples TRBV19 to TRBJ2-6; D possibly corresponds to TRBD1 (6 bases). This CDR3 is CASKEQGGANVLTF. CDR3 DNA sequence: TGTGCCAGTAAGGAACAGGGAGGGGCCAACGTCCTGACTTTC.